Listed below are T cell receptor beta chains from one sample, sequenced in a study of blood T cell repertoires in COVID-19. Method: immunoSEQ multiplex PCR; TCRdb's copy keeps in-frame clones and lacks some. The table includes around 200,000 clones, over 80% detected once. Sequencing used peripheral blood. The receptors were sampled from a woman aged 40 to 49 with acute or convalescent COVID-19. Each CDR3 is given with its conserved first and last residue. Fields, in order: clone size, V gene, J gene, D gene, CDR3 DNA, CDR3 protein. D genes are given only for firm matches. Only some rows state a clone size, as once, few, many or a class for expanded clones.

size: -
V: TRBV3-1/TRBV3-2
J: TRBJ1-5
D: -
DNA: TGTGCCAGCAGCCGGCCGGGGAGCAATCAGCCCCAGCATTTT
CDR3: CASSRPGSNQPQHF

size: -
V: TRBV5-8
J: TRBJ1-2
D: TRBD1
DNA: TGTGCCAGCAGCCAGGGACAGCCTTACTATGGCTACACCTTC
CDR3: CASSQGQPYYGYTF

size: -
V: TRBV7-8
J: TRBJ1-5
D: TRBD1
DNA: TGTGCCAGCAGCTCGGACAGGGGTAATCAGCCCCAGCATTTT
CDR3: CASSSDRGNQPQHF

size: -
V: TRBV6-5
J: TRBJ1-2
D: TRBD1
DNA: TGTGCCAGCAGTTTGGGACAGCGTCCCGATTATGGCTACACCTTC
CDR3: CASSLGQRPDYGYTF

size: -
V: TRBV6-5
J: TRBJ2-7
D: -
DNA: TGTGCCAGCAGTTATCGGCCCATCGGGGGCGAGCAGTACTTC
CDR3: CASSYRPIGGEQYF

size: once
V: TRBV18
J: TRBJ1-1
D: TRBD1
DNA: TGTGCCAGCCTAAAGGACAGGGCGAACACTGAAGCTTTCTTT
CDR3: CASLKDRANTEAFF

size: -
V: TRBV5-8
J: TRBJ1-2
D: TRBD1
DNA: TGTGCCAGCAGCCGGGGGAGAGACAGGGCAGGTGGCTACACCTTC
CDR3: CASSRGRDRAGGYTF

size: -
V: TRBV12-3/TRBV12-4
J: TRBJ1-1
D: -
DNA: TGTGCCAGCAGCCAAACGGTAGTGGAAGCTTTCTTT
CDR3: CASSQTVVEAFF

size: -
V: TRBV20-1
J: TRBJ2-4
D: -
DNA: TGCAGTGCTAGAGACCCTAGGATTCAGTACTTC
CDR3: CSARDPRIQYF

size: once
V: TRBV6-1
J: TRBJ1-1
D: TRBD1
DNA: TGTGCCAGCAGTGAGAGGACAGGCAGCACTGAAGCTTTCTTT
CDR3: CASSERTGSTEAFF

size: -
V: TRBV7-9
J: TRBJ2-1
D: TRBD2
DNA: TGTGCCAGCAGCCCGCGGGACTACACCTACAATGAGCAGTTCTTC
CDR3: CASSPRDYTYNEQFF

size: -
V: TRBV27
J: TRBJ2-2
D: -
DNA: TGTGCCAGCAGTTTAACGCAGGGCTTGAACACCGGGGAGCTGTTTTTT
CDR3: CASSLTQGLNTGELFF

size: -
V: TRBV20-1
J: TRBJ2-1
D: -
DNA: TGCAGTGCTAGTGCAGCGGTCTACAATGAGCAGTTCTTC
CDR3: CSASAAVYNEQFF

size: -
V: TRBV7-9
J: TRBJ2-3
D: -
DNA: TGTGCCAGCAGCGCCCCGGGGGGCTCTGGCACAGATACGCAGTATTTT
CDR3: CASSAPGGSGTDTQYF

size: once
V: TRBV6-6
J: TRBJ2-7
D: TRBD2
DNA: TGTGCCACCGGTGGAGGGAGGGACTACGAGCAGTACTTC
CDR3: CATGGGRDYEQYF

size: -
V: TRBV5-1
J: TRBJ1-1
D: -
DNA: TGCGCCAGCAGCTTGGTGGGCCCCGCTGAAGCTTTCTTT
CDR3: CASSLVGPAEAFF

size: -
V: TRBV5-5
J: TRBJ2-1
D: TRBD1
DNA: TGTGCCAGCAGCCTGCACAAGTCGGGACAGGGGGCCTATGAGCAGTTCTTC
CDR3: CASSLHKSGQGAYEQFF

size: -
V: TRBV4-1
J: TRBJ2-7
D: TRBD1
DNA: TGCGCCAGCAGCCCACAGACAGGGGGACAGTACGAGCAGTACTTC
CDR3: CASSPQTGGQYEQYF

size: -
V: TRBV5-1
J: TRBJ1-6
D: -
DNA: TGCGCCAGCAGCTTGGAGCAGGGGACGTATTCACCCCTCCACTTT
CDR3: CASSLEQGTYSPLHF

size: -
V: TRBV24-1
J: TRBJ2-1
D: -
DNA: TGTGCCACCAGTGATCCCGGCGGGTTAGGGGAGCAGTTCTTC
CDR3: CATSDPGGLGEQFF

size: -
V: TRBV9
J: TRBJ2-5
D: -
DNA: TGTGCCAGCAGCGTAGGATTGGGGGGTGGAGAGACCCAGTACTTC
CDR3: CASSVGLGGGETQYF

size: few
V: TRBV19
J: TRBJ1-3
D: TRBD1
DNA: TGTGCCAGTAGTATTCCGGGACAGTGGAACACCATATATTTT
CDR3: CASSIPGQWNTIYF

size: -
V: TRBV5-1
J: TRBJ1-6
D: -
DNA: TGCGCCAGCAGCAAACGGGGGGAGTCACCCCTCCACTTT
CDR3: CASSKRGESPLHF

size: -
V: TRBV3-1/TRBV3-2
J: TRBJ2-2
D: TRBD2
DNA: TGTGCCAGCAGCCAGGGGGAGGGTATCCCCGGGGAGCTGTTTTTT
CDR3: CASSQGEGIPGELFF

size: once
V: TRBV5-6
J: TRBJ1-5
D: -
DNA: TGTGCCAGCAGCTTGCAAGAGAATCAGCCCCAGCATTTT
CDR3: CASSLQENQPQHF

size: -
V: TRBV28
J: TRBJ2-7
D: TRBD2
DNA: TGTGCCAGCAGTCGAAGCCCGAGGGACTACCATTCCTACGAGCAGTACTTC
CDR3: CASSRSPRDYHSYEQYF

size: -
V: TRBV19
J: TRBJ1-5
D: TRBD1
DNA: TGTGCCAGTAGATCCGGGACAGGGACGTTGGGCAATCAGCCCCAGCATTTT
CDR3: CASRSGTGTLGNQPQHF

size: -
V: TRBV7-3
J: TRBJ1-6
D: -
DNA: TGTGCCAGCAGCTTAGGGGGGGGCGGGTCACCCCTCCACTTT
CDR3: CASSLGGGGSPLHF

size: -
V: TRBV7-8
J: TRBJ2-3
D: TRBD1
DNA: TGTGCCAGCTACAGGGGGCGCAGCTCTAGTCTCCCAGATACGCAGTATTTT
CDR3: CASYRGRSSSLPDTQYF

size: -
V: TRBV7-8
J: TRBJ1-1
D: -
DNA: TGTGCCAGCAGCCTAACAGGGCAAGCTTTCTTT
CDR3: CASSLTGQAFF

size: once
V: TRBV28
J: TRBJ1-2
D: -
DNA: TGTGCCAGCAGTGGGCAGGTCCGAGGCTACACCTTC
CDR3: CASSGQVRGYTF

size: few
V: TRBV20-1
J: TRBJ1-1
D: TRBD1
DNA: TGCAGTGCAACAGACAGGGCTGAAGCTTTCTTT
CDR3: CSATDRAEAFF

size: -
V: TRBV3-1/TRBV3-2
J: TRBJ2-2
D: -
DNA: TGTGCCAGCAGCCCGGAGGTATATAACACCGGGGAGCTGTTTTTT
CDR3: CASSPEVYNTGELFF

size: -
V: TRBV7-9
J: TRBJ2-3
D: -
DNA: TGTGCCAGCAGCTTAGGGCAGGGGGGATGGACAGATACGCAGTATTTT
CDR3: CASSLGQGGWTDTQYF

size: -
V: TRBV5-1
J: TRBJ1-1
D: -
DNA: TGCGCCAGCAGCCCAGGGGCAGGGCCTGGGACTGAAGCTTTCTTT
CDR3: CASSPGAGPGTEAFF

size: -
V: TRBV20-1
J: TRBJ2-1
D: -
DNA: TGCAGTGCTAGTCTAGAGGGTGGAAGCTCCTACAATGAGCAGTTCTTC
CDR3: CSASLEGGSSYNEQFF

size: -
V: TRBV6-2/TRBV6-3
J: TRBJ1-2
D: -
DNA: TGTGCCAGCAGTTACGGCAGGTCCTATGGCTACACCTTC
CDR3: CASSYGRSYGYTF